This T cell receptor beta chain originates from a study of control samples from healthy donors and cancer patients. The method was immunoSEQ multiplex PCR; TCRdb's version includes in-frame clones alone and lacks a portion of them. This table has about 170,000 clones, 91% appearing once. V lost 6 bases and J lost 2; bases outside the gene matches: 5. This CDR3 region has 15 residues. In germline, CDR1 is MDHEN, CDR2 SYDVKM. The genes are TRBV28 and TRBJ2-1; 9 positions agree with TRBD2. The origin of this receptor is a woman in her twenties or thirties in good health. The sequencing input was blood. CDR3 DNA sequence: TGTGCCAGCAGGATAGCGGGAGTAACCTACAATGAGCAGTTCTTC. This gives the protein CASRIAGVTYNEQFF.